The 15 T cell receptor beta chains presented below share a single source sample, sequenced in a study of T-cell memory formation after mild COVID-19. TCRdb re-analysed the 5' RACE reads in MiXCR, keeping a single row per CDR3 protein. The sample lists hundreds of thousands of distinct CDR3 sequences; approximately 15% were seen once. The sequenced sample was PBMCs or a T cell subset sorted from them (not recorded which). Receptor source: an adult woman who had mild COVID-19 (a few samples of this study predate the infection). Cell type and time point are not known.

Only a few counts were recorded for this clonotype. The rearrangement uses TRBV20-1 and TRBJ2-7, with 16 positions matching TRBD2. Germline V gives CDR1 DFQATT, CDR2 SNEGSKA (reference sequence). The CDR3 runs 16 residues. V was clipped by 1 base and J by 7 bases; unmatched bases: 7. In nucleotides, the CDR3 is TGCAGTGCTAGAGCCGGGACTAGCGGGAGGGCAAGTGAGCAGTACTTC. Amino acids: CSARAGTSGRASEQYF.

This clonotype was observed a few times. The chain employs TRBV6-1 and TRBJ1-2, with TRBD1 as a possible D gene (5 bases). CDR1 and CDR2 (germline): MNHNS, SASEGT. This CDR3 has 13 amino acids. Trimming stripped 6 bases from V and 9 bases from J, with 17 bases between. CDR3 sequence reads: CASRDTWGASYTF. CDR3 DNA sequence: TGTGCCAGCAGGGATACGTGGGGCGCGAGCTACACCTTC.

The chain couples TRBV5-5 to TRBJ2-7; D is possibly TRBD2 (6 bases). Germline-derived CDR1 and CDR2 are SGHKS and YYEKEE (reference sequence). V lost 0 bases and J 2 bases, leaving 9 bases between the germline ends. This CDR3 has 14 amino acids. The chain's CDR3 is CASSLGRVTYEQYF. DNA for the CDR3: TGTGCCAGCAGCTTGGGGAGGGTTACCTACGAGCAGTACTTC.

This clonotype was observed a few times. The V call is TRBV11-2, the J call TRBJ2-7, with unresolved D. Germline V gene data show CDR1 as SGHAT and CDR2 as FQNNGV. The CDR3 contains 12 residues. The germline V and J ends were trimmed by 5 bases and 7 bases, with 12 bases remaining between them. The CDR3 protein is CASSPNPGEQYF. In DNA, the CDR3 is TGTGCCAGCAGCCCCAATCCGGGTGAGCAGTACTTC.

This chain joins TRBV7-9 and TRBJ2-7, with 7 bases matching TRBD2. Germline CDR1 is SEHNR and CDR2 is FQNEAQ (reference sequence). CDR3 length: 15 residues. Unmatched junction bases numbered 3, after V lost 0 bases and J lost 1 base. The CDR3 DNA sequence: TGTGCCAGCAGCTTAGCGTGGGGGGGGTCCTACGAGCAGTACTTC. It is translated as CASSLAWGGSYEQYF.

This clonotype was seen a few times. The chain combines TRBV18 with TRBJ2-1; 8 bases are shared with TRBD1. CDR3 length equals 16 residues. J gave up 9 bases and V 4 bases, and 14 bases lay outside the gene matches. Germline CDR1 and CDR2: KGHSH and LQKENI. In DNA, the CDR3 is TGTGCCAGCTCACACAGGACAGGGCCCTTTTTTATTGAGCAGTTCTTC. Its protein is CASSHRTGPFFIEQFF.

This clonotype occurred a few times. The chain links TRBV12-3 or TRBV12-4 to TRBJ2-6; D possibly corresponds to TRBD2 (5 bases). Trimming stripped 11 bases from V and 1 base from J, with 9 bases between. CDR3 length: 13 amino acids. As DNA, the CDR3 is TGTGCCGGAGGTGTTTCTGGGGCCAACGTCCTGACTTTC. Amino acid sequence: CAGGVSGANVLTF.

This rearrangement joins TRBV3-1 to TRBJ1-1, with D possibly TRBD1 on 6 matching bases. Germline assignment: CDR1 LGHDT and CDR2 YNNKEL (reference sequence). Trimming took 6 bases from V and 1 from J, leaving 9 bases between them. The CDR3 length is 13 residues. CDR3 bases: TGTGCCAGCAGTGGGGGCGGGAACACTGAAGCTTTCTTT. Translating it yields CASSGGGNTEAFF.

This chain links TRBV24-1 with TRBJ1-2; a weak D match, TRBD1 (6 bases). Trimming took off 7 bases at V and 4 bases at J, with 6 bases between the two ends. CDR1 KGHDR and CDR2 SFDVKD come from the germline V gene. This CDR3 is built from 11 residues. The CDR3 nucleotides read TGTGCCACCAGGGACAGCTATGGCTACACCTTC. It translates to CATRDSYGYTF.

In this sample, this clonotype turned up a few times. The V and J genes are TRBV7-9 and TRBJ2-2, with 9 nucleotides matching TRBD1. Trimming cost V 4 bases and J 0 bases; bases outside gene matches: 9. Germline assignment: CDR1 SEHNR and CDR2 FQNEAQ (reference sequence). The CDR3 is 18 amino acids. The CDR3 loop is CASSSRQGGTTNTGELFF. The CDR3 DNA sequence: TGTGCCAGCAGCTCAAGACAGGGGGGAACTACGAACACCGGGGAGCTGTTTTTT.

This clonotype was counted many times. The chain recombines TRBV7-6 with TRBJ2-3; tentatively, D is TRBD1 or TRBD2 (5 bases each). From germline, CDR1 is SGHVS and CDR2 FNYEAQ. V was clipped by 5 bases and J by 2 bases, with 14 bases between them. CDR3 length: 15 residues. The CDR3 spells CASSRAGTLTDTQYF. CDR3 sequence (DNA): TGTGCCAGCAGCAGGGCCGGGACCCTCACAGATACGCAGTATTTT.

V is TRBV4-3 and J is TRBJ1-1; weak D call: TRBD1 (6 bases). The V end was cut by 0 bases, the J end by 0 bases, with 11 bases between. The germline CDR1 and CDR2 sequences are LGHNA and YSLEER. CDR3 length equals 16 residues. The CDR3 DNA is TGCGCCAGCAGCCAAGAGGTGGGACATTTGAACACTGAAGCTTTCTTT. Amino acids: CASSQEVGHLNTEAFF.

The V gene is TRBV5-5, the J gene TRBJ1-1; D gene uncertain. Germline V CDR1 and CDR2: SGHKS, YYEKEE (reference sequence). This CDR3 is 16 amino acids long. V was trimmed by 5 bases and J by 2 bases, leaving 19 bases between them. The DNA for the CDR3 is TGTGCCAGCAGTTTCGGAAAGGCGGCCCTTAACACTGAAGCTTTCTTT. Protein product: CASSFGKAALNTEAFF. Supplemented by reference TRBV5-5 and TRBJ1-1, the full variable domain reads DAGVTQSPTHLIKTRGQQVTLRCSPISGHKSVSWYQQVLGQGPQFIFQYYEKEERGRGNFPDRFSARQFPNYSSELNVNALLLGDSALYLCASSFGKAALNTEAFFGQGTRLTVV.

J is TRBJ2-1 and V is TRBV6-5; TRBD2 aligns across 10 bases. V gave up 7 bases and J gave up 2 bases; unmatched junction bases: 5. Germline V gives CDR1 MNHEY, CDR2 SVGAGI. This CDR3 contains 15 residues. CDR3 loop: CASTVAGGTYNEQFF. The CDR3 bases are TGTGCCAGCACTGTAGCGGGAGGTACCTACAATGAGCAGTTCTTC.

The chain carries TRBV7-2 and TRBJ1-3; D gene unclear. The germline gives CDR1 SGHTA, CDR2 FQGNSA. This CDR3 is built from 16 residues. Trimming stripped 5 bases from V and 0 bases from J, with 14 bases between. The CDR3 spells CASSPPYGYSGNTIYF. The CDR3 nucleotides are TGTGCCAGCAGCCCGCCCTATGGGTACTCTGGAAACACCATATATTTT.